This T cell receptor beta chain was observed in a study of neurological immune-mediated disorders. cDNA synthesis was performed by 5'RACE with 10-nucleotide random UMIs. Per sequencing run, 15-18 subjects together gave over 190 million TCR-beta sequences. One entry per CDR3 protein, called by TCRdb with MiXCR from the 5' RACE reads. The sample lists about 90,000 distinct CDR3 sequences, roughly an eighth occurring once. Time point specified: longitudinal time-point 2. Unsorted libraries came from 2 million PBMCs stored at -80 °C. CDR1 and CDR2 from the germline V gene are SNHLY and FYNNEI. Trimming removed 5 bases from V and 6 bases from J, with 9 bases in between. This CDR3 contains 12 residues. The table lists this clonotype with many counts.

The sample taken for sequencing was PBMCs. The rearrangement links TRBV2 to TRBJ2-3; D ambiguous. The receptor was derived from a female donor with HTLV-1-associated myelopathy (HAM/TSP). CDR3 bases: TGTGCCAGCAGTCCGACTCCCGATACGCAGTATTTT. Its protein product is CASSPTPDTQYF.